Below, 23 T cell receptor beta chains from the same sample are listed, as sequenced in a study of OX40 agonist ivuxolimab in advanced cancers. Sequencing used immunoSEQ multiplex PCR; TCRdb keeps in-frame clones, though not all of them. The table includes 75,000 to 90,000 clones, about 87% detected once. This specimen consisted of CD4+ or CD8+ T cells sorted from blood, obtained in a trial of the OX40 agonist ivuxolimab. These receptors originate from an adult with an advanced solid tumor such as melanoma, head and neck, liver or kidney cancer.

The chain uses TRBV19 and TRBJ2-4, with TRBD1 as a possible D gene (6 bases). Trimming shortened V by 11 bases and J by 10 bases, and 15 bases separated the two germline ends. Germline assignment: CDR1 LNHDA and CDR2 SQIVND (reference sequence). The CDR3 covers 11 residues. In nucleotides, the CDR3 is TGTGCCTCCGAGAGGGGGTTTATTCAGTACTTC. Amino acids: CASERGFIQYF.

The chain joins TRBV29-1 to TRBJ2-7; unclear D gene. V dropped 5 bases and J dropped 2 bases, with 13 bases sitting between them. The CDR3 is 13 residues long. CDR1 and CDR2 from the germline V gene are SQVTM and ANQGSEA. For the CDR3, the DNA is TGCAGCGTTCCCGGTCAGGCCGCCTACGAGCAGTACTTC. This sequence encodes CSVPGQAAYEQYF.

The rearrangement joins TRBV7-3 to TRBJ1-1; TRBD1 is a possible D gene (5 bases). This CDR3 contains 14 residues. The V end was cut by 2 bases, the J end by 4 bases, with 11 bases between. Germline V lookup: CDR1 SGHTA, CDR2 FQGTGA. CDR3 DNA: TGTGCCAGCAGCTTACAGGGAGGAGGCACTGAAGCTTTCTTT. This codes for CASSLQGGGTEAFF.

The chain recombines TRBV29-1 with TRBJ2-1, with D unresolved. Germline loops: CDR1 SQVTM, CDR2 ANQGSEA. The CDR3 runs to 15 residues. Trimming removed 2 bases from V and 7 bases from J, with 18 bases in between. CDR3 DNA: TGCAGCGTTGAAAGCCCTCAGACGAGAGAAAATGAGCAGTTCTTC. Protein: CSVESPQTRENEQFF.

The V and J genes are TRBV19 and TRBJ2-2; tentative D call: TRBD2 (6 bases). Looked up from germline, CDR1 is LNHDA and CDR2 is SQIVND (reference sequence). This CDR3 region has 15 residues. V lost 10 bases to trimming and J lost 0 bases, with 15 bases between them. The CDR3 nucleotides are TGTGCCACCCGAGGAGTAGCGGCGAACACCGGGGAGCTGTTTTTT. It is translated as CATRGVAANTGELFF. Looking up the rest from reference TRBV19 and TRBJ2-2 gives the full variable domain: DGGITQSPKYLFRKEGQNVTLSCEQNLNHDAMYWYRQDPGQGLRLIYYSQIVNDFQKGDIAEGYSVSREKKESFPLTVTSAQKNPTAFYLCATRGVAANTGELFFGEGSRLTVL.

The DNA for the CDR3 is TGTGCCAGCAAAAAAACTGGGGGAGCCTATGGCTACACCTTC. Protein: CASKKTGGAYGYTF. This sequence joins TRBV7-8 and TRBJ1-2; TRBD1 might be the D (5 bases). Germline lookup yields CDR1 SGHVS and CDR2 FQNEAQ. The CDR3 loop spans 14 amino acids. V was clipped by 7 bases and J by 4 bases, with 16 bases between them.

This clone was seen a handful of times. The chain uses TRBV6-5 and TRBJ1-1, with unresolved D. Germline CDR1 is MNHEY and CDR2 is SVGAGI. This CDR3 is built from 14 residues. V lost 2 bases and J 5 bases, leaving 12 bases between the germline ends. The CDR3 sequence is CASSYGPGRTEAFF. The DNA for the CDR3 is TGTGCCAGCAGTTACGGTCCCGGTCGGACTGAAGCTTTCTTT.

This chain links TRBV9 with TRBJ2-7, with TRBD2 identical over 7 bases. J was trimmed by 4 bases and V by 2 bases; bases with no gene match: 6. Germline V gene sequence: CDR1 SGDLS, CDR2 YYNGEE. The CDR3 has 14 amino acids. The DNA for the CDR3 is TGTGCCAGCAGCGTCGGGGAGGGGAGGTACGAGCAGTACTTC. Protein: CASSVGEGRYEQYF.

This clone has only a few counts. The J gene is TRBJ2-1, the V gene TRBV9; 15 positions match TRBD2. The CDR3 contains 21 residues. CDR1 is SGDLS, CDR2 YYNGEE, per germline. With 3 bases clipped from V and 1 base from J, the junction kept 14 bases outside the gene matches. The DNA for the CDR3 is TGTGCCAGCAGCGCCGTAATCCCGGGACTAGCGGGAGGAATGTCCTACAATGAGCAGTTCTTC. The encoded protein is CASSAVIPGLAGGMSYNEQFF.

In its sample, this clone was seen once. The CDR3 here is CASSQQGDSQPQHF. The CDR3 DNA reads TGTGCCAGCAGCCAACAGGGGGACAGTCAGCCCCAGCATTTT. The V gene is TRBV11-2, the J gene TRBJ1-5; 8 nucleotides align to TRBD1. Germline-derived CDR1 and CDR2 are SGHAT and FQNNGV. There are 14 residues in the CDR3. The V segment lost 5 bases and the J segment 6 bases; nucleotides outside the gene matches: 6.

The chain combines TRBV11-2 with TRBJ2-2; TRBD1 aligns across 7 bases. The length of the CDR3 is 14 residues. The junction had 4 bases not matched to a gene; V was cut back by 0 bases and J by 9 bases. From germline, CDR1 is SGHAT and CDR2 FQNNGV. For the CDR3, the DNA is TGTGCCAGCAGCTTAGATCAAGGGGGCTGGGAGCTGTTTTTT. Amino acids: CASSLDQGGWELFF.

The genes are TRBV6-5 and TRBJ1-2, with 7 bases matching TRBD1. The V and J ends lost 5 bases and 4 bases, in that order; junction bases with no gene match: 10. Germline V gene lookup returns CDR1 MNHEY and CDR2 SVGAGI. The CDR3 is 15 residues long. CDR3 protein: CASSTADRAGYGYTF. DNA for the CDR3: TGTGCCAGCAGTACCGCCGACAGGGCCGGCTATGGCTACACCTTC.

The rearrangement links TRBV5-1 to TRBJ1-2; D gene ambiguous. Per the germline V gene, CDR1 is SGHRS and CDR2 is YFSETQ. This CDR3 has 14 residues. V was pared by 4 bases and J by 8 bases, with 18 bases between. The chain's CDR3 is CASSPPAGIQGYTF. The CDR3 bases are TGCGCCAGCAGCCCCCCCGCGGGGATCCAGGGCTACACCTTC.

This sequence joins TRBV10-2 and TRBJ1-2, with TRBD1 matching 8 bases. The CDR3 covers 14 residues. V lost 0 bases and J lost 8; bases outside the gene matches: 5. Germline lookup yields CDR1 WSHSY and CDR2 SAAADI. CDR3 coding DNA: TGCGCCAGCAGTGAGTCGCAGGGGGCATTCGGCTACACCTTC. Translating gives CASSESQGAFGYTF.

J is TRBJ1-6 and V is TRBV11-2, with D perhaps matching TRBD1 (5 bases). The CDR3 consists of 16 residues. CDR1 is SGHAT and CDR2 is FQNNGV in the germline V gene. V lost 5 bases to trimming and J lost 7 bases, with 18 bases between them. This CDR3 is CASSTSPQGTNSPLHF. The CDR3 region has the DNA TGTGCCAGCAGCACTAGCCCCCAGGGAACCAATTCACCCCTCCACTTT.

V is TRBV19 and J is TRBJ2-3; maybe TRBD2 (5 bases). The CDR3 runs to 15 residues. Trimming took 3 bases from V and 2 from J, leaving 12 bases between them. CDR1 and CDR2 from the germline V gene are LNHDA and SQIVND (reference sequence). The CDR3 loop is CASSILDGNTDTQYF. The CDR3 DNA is TGTGCCAGTAGTATCTTGGACGGGAACACAGATACGCAGTATTTT.

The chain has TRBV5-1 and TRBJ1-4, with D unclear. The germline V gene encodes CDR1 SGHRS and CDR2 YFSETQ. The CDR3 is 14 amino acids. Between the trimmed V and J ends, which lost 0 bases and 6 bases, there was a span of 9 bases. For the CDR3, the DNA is TGCGCCAGCAGCTTGGGACTGGTAGATGAAAAACTGTTTTTT. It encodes CASSLGLVDEKLFF.

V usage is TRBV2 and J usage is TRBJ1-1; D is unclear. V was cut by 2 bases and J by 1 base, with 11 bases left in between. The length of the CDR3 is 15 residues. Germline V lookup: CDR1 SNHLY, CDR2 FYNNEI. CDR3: CASSENLGTNTEAFF. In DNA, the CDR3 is TGTGCCAGCAGTGAAAATTTGGGCACGAACACTGAAGCTTTCTTT. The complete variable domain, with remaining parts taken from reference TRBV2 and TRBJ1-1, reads EPEVTQTPSHQVTQMGQEVILRCVPISNHLYFYWYRQILGQKVEFLVSFYNNEISEKSEIFDDQFSVERPDGSNFTLKIRSTKLEDSAMYFCASSENLGTNTEAFFGQGTRLTVV.

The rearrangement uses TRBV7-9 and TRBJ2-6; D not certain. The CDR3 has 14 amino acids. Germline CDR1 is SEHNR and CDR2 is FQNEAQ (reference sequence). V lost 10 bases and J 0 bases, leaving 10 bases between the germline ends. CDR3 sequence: CATPAPSGANVLTF. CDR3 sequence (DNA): TGTGCCACCCCAGCCCCCTCTGGGGCCAACGTCCTGACTTTC.

This CDR3 is CASSSATGVHEQYF. The DNA of the CDR3 is TGCGCCAGCAGCTCTGCTACAGGGGTCCACGAGCAGTACTTC. V usage is TRBV5-1 and J usage is TRBJ2-7; the match to TRBD1 covers 7 bases. CDR3 size: 14 residues. V shed 3 bases, J shed 5 bases, and the junction held 8 bases outside the gene matches. Germline V gives CDR1 SGHRS, CDR2 YFSETQ. The full variable domain, completed using reference TRBV5-1 and TRBJ2-7, is KAGVTQTPRYLIKTRGQQVTLSCSPISGHRSVSWYQQTPGQGLQFLFEYFSETQRNKGNFPGRFSGRQFSNSRSEMNVSTLELGDSALYLCASSSATGVHEQYFGPGTRLTVT.

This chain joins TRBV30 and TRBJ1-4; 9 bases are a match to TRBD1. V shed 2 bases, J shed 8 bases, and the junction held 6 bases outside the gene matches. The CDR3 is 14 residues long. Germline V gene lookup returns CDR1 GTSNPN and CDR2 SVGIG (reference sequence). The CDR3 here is CAWSPQGAKEKLFF. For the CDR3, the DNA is TGTGCCTGGAGTCCACAGGGGGCGAAGGAAAAACTGTTTTTT.

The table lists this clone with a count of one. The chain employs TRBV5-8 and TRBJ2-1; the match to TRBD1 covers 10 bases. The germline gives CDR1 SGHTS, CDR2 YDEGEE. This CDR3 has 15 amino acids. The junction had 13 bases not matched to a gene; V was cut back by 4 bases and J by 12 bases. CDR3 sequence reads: CASSTRDRGVSAQFF. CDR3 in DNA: TGTGCCAGCAGCACCCGGGACAGGGGCGTTTCCGCGCAGTTCTTC.

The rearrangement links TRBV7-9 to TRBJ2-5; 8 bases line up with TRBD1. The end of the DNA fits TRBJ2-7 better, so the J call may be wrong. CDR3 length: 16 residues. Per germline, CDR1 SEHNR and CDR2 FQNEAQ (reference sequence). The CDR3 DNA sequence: TGTGCCAGCAGCTCCCGGACAGGGCAAAGCTCCTACGAGCAGTACTTC. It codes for CASSSRTGQSSYEQYF.